This TCR beta chain is drawn from a study of beta chain features in type 1 diabetes. This clone was seen a handful of times. Its antigen is unidentified. The entirety of the isolated RNA underwent reverse transcription, so expressed TCRB transcripts were sequenced. Data came from immunoSEQ multiplex PCR; TCRdb stores just in-frame clones and leaves some out. Of roughly 450,000 clones listed, roughly 14% are singletons. The CDR3 length is 14 residues. Between the trimmed V and J ends, which lost 0 bases and 5 bases, there was a span of 5 bases. The germline gives CDR1 SGHDN, CDR2 FVKESK. Study-wide points: Unsettled here was the matter of whether HLA type influences TCRB rearrangement. The similarity of naive, central memory and Treg TCRB repertoires appeared greater among patients than among healthy donors.

The V call is TRBV14, the J call TRBJ1-6; D remains ambiguous. The TCR was taken from a man aged 30 to 39 in good health. The specimen was naive CD4+ T cells from blood. The CDR3 loop is CASSQEVNNSPLHF. In DNA form, the CDR3 reads TGTGCCAGCAGCCAAGAGGTCAATAATTCACCCCTCCACTTT.